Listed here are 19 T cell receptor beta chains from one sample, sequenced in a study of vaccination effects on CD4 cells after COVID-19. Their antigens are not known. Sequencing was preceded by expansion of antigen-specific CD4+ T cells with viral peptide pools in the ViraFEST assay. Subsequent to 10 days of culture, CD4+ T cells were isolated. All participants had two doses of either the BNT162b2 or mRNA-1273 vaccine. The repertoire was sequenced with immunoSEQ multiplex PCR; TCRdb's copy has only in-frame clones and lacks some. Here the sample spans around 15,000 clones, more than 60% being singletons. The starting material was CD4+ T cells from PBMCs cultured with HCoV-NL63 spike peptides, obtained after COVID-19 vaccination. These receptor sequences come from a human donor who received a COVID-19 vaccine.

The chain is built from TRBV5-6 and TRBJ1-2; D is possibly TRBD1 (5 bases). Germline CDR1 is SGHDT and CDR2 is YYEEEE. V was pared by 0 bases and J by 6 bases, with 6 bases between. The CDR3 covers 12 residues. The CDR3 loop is CASSLVGDGYTF. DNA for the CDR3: TGTGCCAGCAGCTTGGTAGGGGATGGCTACACCTTC. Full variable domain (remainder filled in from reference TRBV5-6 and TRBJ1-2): DAGVTQSPTHLIKTRGQQVTLRCSPKSGHDTVSWYQQALGQGPQFIFQYYEEEERQRGNFPDRFSGHQFPNYSSELNVNALLLGDSALYLCASSLVGDGYTFGSGTRLTVV.

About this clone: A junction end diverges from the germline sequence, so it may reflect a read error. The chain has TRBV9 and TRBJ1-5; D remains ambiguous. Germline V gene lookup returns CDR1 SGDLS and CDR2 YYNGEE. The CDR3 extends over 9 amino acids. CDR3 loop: CASSPPWEF. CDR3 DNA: TGTGCCAGCTCTCCCCCCTGGGAATTT. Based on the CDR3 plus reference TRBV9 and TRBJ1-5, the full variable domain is DSGVTQTPKHLITATGQRVTLRCSPRSGDLSVYWYQQSLDQGLQFLIQYYNGEERAKGNILERFSAQQFPDLHSELNLSSLELGDSALYFCASSPPWEFGDGTRLSIL.

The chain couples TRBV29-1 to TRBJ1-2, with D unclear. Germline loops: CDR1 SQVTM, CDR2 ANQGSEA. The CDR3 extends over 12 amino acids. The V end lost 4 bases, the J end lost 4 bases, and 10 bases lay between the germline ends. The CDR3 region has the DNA TGCAGCGTTGTAAGAGTCAGCTATGGCTACACCTTC. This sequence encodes CSVVRVSYGYTF.

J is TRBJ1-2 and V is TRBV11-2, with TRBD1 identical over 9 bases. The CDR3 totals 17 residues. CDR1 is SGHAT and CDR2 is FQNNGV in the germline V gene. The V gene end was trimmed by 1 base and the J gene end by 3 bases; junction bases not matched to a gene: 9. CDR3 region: CASSLGPPGQGDYGYTF. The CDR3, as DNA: TGTGCCAGCAGCTTAGGCCCACCGGGACAGGGAGACTATGGCTACACCTTC. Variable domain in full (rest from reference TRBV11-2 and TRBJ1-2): EAGVAQSPRYKIIEKRQSVAFWCNPISGHATLYWYQQILGQGPKLLIQFQNNGVVDDSQLPKDRFSAERLKGVDSTLKIQPAKLEDSAVYLCASSLGPPGQGDYGYTFGSGTRLTVV.

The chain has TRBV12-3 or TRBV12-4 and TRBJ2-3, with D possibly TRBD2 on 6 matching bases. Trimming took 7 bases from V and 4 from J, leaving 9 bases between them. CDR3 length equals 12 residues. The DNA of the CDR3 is TGTGCCAGCACCACGGGGGCAGATACGCAGTATTTT. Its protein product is CASTTGADTQYF.

The CDR3 coding sequence is TGTGCCAGCAGCCATCTCAAGAGGGACAGGGGTACGAATGAGCAGTTCTTC. This encodes CASSHLKRDRGTNEQFF. The chain employs TRBV3-1 (or the pseudogene TRBV3-2) and TRBJ2-1; 10 bases line up with TRBD1. V shed 3 bases, J shed 7 bases, and the junction held 12 bases outside the gene matches. The CDR3 runs 17 residues. Germline CDR1 reads LGHDT; CDR2 reads YNNKEL (reference sequence).

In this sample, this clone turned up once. The CDR3 here is CASSSPGQGVNEQFF. The CDR3 DNA reads as TGTGCCAGCAGTTCACCGGGACAGGGGGTCAATGAGCAGTTCTTC. The chain has TRBV6-5 and TRBJ2-1; 11 bases are a match to TRBD1. Trimming at V came to 4 bases and at J to 6 bases, leaving 5 bases not matched to a gene. The CDR3 is 15 amino acids. Germline CDR1 reads MNHEY; CDR2 reads SVGAGI.

CDR3 sequence: CSVVNRGGNTEAFF. The CDR3 DNA reads as TGCAGCGTTGTAAACAGGGGTGGGAACACTGAAGCTTTCTTT. The chain carries TRBV29-1 and TRBJ1-1, with 7 bases fitting TRBD1. V lost 4 bases and J lost 1; bases outside the gene matches: 6. Germline V gene lookup returns CDR1 SQVTM and CDR2 ANQGSEA. The CDR3 is 14 residues long.

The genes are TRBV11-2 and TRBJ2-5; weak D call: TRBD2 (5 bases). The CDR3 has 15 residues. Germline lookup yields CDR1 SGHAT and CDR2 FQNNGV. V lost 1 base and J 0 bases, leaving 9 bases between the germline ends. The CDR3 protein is CASSLVRGYQETQYF. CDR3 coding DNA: TGTGCCAGCAGCTTAGTCCGGGGTTACCAAGAGACCCAGTACTTC. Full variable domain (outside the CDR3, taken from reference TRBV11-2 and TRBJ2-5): EAGVAQSPRYKIIEKRQSVAFWCNPISGHATLYWYQQILGQGPKLLIQFQNNGVVDDSQLPKDRFSAERLKGVDSTLKIQPAKLEDSAVYLCASSLVRGYQETQYFGPGTRLLVL.

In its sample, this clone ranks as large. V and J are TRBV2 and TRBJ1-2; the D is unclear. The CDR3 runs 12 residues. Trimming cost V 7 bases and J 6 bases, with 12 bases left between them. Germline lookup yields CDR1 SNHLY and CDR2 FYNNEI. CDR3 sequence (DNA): TGTGCCAGCACCAGGACGGATGATGGCTACACCTTC. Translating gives CASTRTDDGYTF.

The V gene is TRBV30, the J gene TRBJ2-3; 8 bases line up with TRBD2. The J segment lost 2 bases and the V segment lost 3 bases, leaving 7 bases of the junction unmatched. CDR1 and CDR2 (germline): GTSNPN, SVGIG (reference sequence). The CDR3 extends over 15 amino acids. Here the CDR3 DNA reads TGTGCCTGGAGGGCAAGCGGGGGATTCACAGATACGCAGTATTTT. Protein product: CAWRASGGFTDTQYF.

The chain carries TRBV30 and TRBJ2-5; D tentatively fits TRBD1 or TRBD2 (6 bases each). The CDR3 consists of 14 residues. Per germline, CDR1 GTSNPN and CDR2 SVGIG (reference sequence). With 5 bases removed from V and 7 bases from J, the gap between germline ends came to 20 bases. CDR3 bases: TGTGCCTGGGAACAGGGAGCGGGCGGTCGGACCCAGTACTTC. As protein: CAWEQGAGGRTQYF.

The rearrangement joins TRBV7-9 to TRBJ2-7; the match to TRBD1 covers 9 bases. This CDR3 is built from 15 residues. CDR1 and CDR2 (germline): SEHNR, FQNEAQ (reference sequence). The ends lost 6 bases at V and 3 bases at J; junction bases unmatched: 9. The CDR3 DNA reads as TGTGCCAGCAGGTCTACCGGGACAGGGATCTACGAGCAGTACTTC. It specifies CASRSTGTGIYEQYF.

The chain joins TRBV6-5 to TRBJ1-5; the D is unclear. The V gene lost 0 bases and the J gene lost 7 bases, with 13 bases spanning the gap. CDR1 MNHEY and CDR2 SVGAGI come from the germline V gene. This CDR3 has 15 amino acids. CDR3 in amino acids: CASSYSRSSTQPQHF. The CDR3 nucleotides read TGTGCCAGCAGTTACTCGAGATCGTCTACCCAGCCCCAGCATTTT.

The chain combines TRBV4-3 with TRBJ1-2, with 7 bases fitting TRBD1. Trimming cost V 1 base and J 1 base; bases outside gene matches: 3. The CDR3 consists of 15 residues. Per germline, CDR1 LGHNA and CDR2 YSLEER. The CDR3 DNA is TGCGCCAGCAGCCAAGCGCACAGGGGTAACTATGGCTACACCTTC. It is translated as CASSQAHRGNYGYTF.

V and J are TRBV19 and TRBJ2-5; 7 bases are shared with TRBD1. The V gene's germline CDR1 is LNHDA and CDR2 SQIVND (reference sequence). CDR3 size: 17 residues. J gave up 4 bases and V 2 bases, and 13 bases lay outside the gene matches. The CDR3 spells CASSISRGRVGGETQYF. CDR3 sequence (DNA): TGTGCCAGTAGTATATCAAGGGGGCGCGTCGGAGGAGAGACCCAGTACTTC.

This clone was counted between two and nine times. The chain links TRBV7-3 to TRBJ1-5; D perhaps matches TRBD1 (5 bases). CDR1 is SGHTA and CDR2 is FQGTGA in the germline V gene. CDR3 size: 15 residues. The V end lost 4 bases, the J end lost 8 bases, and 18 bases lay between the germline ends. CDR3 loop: CASSYSGDADKPQHF. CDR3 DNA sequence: TGTGCCAGCAGCTATTCTGGGGACGCCGACAAGCCCCAGCATTTT.

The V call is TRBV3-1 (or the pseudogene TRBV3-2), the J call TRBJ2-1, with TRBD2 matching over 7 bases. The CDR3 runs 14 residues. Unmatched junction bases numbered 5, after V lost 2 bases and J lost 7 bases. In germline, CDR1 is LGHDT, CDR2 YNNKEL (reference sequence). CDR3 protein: CASSQSGTGNEQFF. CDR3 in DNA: TGTGCCAGCAGCCAAAGCGGGACTGGGAATGAGCAGTTCTTC.

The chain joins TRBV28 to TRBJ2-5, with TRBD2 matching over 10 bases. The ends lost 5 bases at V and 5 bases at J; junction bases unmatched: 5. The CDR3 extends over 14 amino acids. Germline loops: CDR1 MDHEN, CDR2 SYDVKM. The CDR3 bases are TGTGCCAGCAGTGGAGCGGGAGGGCCTGAGACCCAGTACTTC. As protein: CASSGAGGPETQYF.